These 20 T cell receptor beta chains originate from one sample sequenced in a study of T cells in Graves' hyperthyroidism and ophthalmopathy. TCR beta CDR3 sequences were amplified from RNA transcripts. The study used the HTBI primer set for a first-round RT-PCR of the TCR CDR3. Each CDR3 protein gets one entry after TCRdb re-called the multiplex PCR reads with MiXCR. The repertoire consists of around 450,000 distinct CDR3 sequences, with roughly 13% occurring once and the leading ten covering roughly 4.8%. Sequencing input: blood. The source is a woman aged 18-29 years with Graves' hyperthyroidism.

This clonotype was detected ten times or more. V gene TRBV5-1 combines with J gene TRBJ1-1; TRBD1 is a possible D gene (5 bases). The germline CDR1 and CDR2 sequences are SGHRS and YFSETQ. V was trimmed by 5 bases and J by 0 bases, leaving 11 bases between them. The CDR3 covers 14 residues. CDR3 residues: CASRPTEMNTEAFF. CDR3 nucleotide sequence: TGCGCCAGCAGACCGACAGAGATGAACACTGAAGCTTTCTTT.

There are many counts of this clonotype. The V and J genes are TRBV12-3 or TRBV12-4 and TRBJ1-2; D call uncertain. Trimming shortened V by 1 base and J by 0 bases, and 6 bases separated the two germline ends. The CDR3 contains 14 residues. This chain's CDR3 is CASSLGQANYGYTF. The CDR3 DNA follows: TGTGCCAGCAGTTTAGGCCAGGCTAACTATGGCTACACCTTC.

This clonotype was seen repeatedly, ten times or more. The chain couples TRBV28 to TRBJ1-1, with D hard to call. The V and J ends lost 3 bases and 1 base respectively, with 18 bases between them. Germline CDR1 and CDR2: MDHEN and SYDVKM. CDR3 length: 17 residues. CDR3 nucleotide sequence: TGTGCCAGCAGTTTCAAGCGGGAGGAGGAATGGAACACTGAAGCTTTCTTT. Its translation: CASSFKREEEWNTEAFF.

This clonotype has ten or more counts. The rearrangement joins TRBV20-1 to TRBJ2-1, with no clear D. The V and J ends lost 6 bases and 4 bases respectively, with 16 bases between them. The CDR3 is 14 residues long. Germline V CDR1 and CDR2: DFQATT, SNEGSKA (reference sequence). CDR3 in DNA: TGCAGTGCCCCCCCCGGGTACCTATACAATGAGCAGTTCTTC. This encodes CSAPPGYLYNEQFF.

This clonotype was picked up many times. This rearrangement joins TRBV9 to TRBJ1-1; D remains ambiguous. CDR3 length equals 15 residues. Trimming removed 6 bases from V and 0 bases from J, with 15 bases in between. CDR1 is SGDLS, CDR2 YYNGEE, per germline. The CDR3 DNA is TGTGCCAGCACCCCCGGTGGGCTGATGAACACTGAAGCTTTCTTT. Its protein product is CASTPGGLMNTEAFF.

This clonotype was recorded at least ten times. As DNA, the CDR3 is TGTGCCAGCAGGCCTGCGACAGTCCATTCACCCCTCCACTTT. It codes for CASRPATVHSPLHF. The V and J genes are TRBV12-3 or TRBV12-4 and TRBJ1-6; perhaps TRBD1 as D (5 bases). The CDR3 sequence is 14 residues long. V was clipped by 6 bases and J by 8 bases, with 14 bases between them.

The table lists this clonotype with many counts. This chain links TRBV6-5 with TRBJ2-5; weak D call: TRBD1 (6 bases). The V end lost 1 base, the J end lost 4 bases, and 13 bases lay between the germline ends. CDR1 and CDR2 from the germline V gene are MNHEY and SVGAGI. CDR3 length equals 15 residues. As DNA, the CDR3 is TGTGCCAGCAGTTACTTGATTCAGGGGCGAGAGACCCAGTACTTC. It codes for CASSYLIQGRETQYF.

This clonotype came up many times. The gene calls are TRBV9 and TRBJ2-1; TRBD2 matches at 12 bases. The CDR3 consists of 17 residues. J gave up 7 bases and V 0 bases, and 8 bases lay outside the gene matches. Germline lookup yields CDR1 SGDLS and CDR2 YYNGEE. In DNA form, the CDR3 reads TGTGCCAGCAGCGTAGGAGTGGGGACTAGCGGGTGGAATGAGCAGTTCTTC. Translated, it gives CASSVGVGTSGWNEQFF.

A single count supports this clonotype. The gene calls are TRBV12-3 or TRBV12-4 and TRBJ1-1; D is perhaps TRBD1 (6 bases). The CDR3 runs 13 residues. Trimming removed 4 bases from V and 6 bases from J, with 12 bases in between. The CDR3 sequence is CASSWGGPAEAFF. Written as DNA, the CDR3 is TGTGCCAGCAGTTGGGGGGGGCCGGCTGAAGCTTTCTTT.

The chain links TRBV6-1 to TRBJ1-2; weak D call: TRBD1 (5 bases). Per the germline V gene, CDR1 is MNHNS and CDR2 is SASEGT. The CDR3 runs 17 residues. Trimming removed 5 bases from V and 5 bases from J, with 24 bases in between. CDR3 nucleotides: TGTGCCAGCAGTAACAGCGGGACGGAGACTTTTTGGTATGGCTACACCTTC. Protein: CASSNSGTETFWYGYTF.

Only a few counts were recorded for this clonotype. This chain joins TRBV6-4 and TRBJ2-2; D may be TRBD1 (5 bases). This CDR3 comprises 13 residues. Germline V gene sequence: CDR1 MRHNA, CDR2 SNTAGT. Trimming left V 5 bases short and J 4 bases short, with 8 bases between. CDR3 loop: CASSTDSTGELFF. In DNA form, the CDR3 reads TGTGCCAGCAGTACCGACAGCACCGGGGAGCTGTTTTTT.

This clonotype was found many times. The chain couples TRBV20-1 to TRBJ2-3, with 9 bases identical to TRBD1. The CDR3 covers 14 residues. CDR1 is DFQATT, CDR2 SNEGSKA, per germline (reference sequence). Germline trimming cut 2 bases from V and 4 bases from J; bases unmatched to any gene: 4. This CDR3 reads CSARPGQGADTQYF. CDR3 DNA sequence: TGCAGTGCTAGACCGGGACAGGGCGCAGATACGCAGTATTTT.

In its sample, this clonotype was seen many times. This chain connects TRBV18 to TRBJ1-1; D call uncertain. V was trimmed by 3 bases and J by 10 bases, leaving 12 bases between them. Per the germline V gene, CDR1 is KGHSH and CDR2 is LQKENI. The CDR3 spans 12 residues. CDR3 region: CASSPQREGAFF. The CDR3 coding sequence is TGTGCCAGCTCACCGCAGAGGGAAGGAGCTTTCTTT.

This chain links TRBV7-9 with TRBJ1-3; D not resolved. The V gene's germline CDR1 is SEHNR and CDR2 FQNEAQ (reference sequence). CDR3 length equals 14 residues. V lost 1 base to trimming and J lost 4 bases, with 8 bases between them. The CDR3 DNA is TGTGCCAGCAGCTTAGATATGCGGGGAAACACCATATATTTT. Translating gives CASSLDMRGNTIYF.

This clonotype showed up just a few times. The rearrangement uses TRBV25-1 and TRBJ2-2; no reliable D call. This CDR3 has 13 amino acids. Between the trimmed V and J ends, which lost 2 bases and 1 base, there was a span of 2 bases. CDR1 and CDR2 from the germline V gene are MGHDK and SYGVNS. CDR3 in DNA: TGTGCCAGCAGTGAAAAGAACACCGGGGAGCTGTTTTTT. This translates into CASSEKNTGELFF.

The chain uses TRBV6-1 and TRBJ1-6; D might be TRBD1 (6 bases). Germline CDR1 and CDR2: MNHNS and SASEGT. V lost 6 bases and J 8 bases, leaving 17 bases between the germline ends. There are 15 residues in the CDR3. The CDR3 DNA reads as TGTGCCAGCAGAAACGATACGGGGGCCTATTCACCCCTCCACTTT. Encoded protein: CASRNDTGAYSPLHF.

This clonotype was counted at least ten times. This chain connects TRBV20-1 to TRBJ2-1, with TRBD2 matching over 7 bases. Looked up from germline, CDR1 is DFQATT and CDR2 is SNEGSKA (reference sequence). This CDR3 is built from 18 residues. J lost 4 bases, V lost 0 bases, and 15 bases had no gene match. CDR3 protein: CSARDLLKRDYDYNEQFF. CDR3 in DNA: TGCAGTGCTAGAGATCTACTAAAAAGGGACTACGATTACAATGAGCAGTTCTTC.

This clonotype showed up many times. The chain carries TRBV6-5 and TRBJ2-3, with a tentative D call TRBD2 (5 bases). CDR1 and CDR2 (germline): MNHEY, SVGAGI. With 1 base removed from V and 0 bases from J, the gap between germline ends came to 8 bases. The CDR3 runs to 15 residues. CDR3 amino acids: CASSYLLASTDTQYF. CDR3 bases: TGTGCCAGCAGTTACTTGCTAGCTAGCACAGATACGCAGTATTTT.

The V gene is TRBV29-1, the J gene TRBJ2-2; D gene ambiguous. This CDR3 contains 13 residues. Between the trimmed V and J ends, which lost 6 bases and 5 bases, there was a span of 13 bases. Germline values: CDR1 SQVTM, CDR2 ANQGSEA. The CDR3 here is CSVLAFDTGELFF. For the CDR3, the DNA is TGCAGCGTCCTTGCCTTTGATACCGGGGAGCTGTTTTTT.

In its sample, this clonotype was seen a few times. V and J are TRBV5-1 and TRBJ1-4, with D maybe TRBD1 (5 bases). The V end lost 6 bases, the J end lost 3 bases, and 15 bases lay between the germline ends. The CDR3 is 15 amino acids. The germline V gene encodes CDR1 SGHRS and CDR2 YFSETQ. The chain's CDR3 is CASTPVGGANEKLFF. In DNA form, the CDR3 reads TGCGCCAGCACCCCGGTCGGGGGAGCTAATGAAAAACTGTTTTTT.